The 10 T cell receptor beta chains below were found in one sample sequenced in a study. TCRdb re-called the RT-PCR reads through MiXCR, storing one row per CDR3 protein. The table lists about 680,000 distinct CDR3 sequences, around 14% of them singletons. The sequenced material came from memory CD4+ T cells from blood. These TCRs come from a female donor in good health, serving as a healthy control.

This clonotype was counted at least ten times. The CDR3 here is CASSLGDSGNTIYF. CDR3 in DNA: TGCGCCAGCAGCTTAGGAGACTCTGGAAACACCATATATTTT. The chain uses TRBV5-1 and TRBJ1-3, with unresolved D. The ends were cut back, 2 bases at V and 0 bases at J, with 6 bases in the middle. CDR3 size: 14 residues. Germline lookup yields CDR1 SGHRS and CDR2 YFSETQ.

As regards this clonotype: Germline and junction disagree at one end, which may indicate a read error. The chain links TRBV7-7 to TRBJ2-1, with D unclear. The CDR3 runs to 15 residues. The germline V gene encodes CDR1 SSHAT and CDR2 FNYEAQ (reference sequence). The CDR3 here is CASSLSVAKYNEQFF. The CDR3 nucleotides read TGTGCTAGCAGCTTGTCGGTTGCAAAATACAATGAGCAGTTCTTC.

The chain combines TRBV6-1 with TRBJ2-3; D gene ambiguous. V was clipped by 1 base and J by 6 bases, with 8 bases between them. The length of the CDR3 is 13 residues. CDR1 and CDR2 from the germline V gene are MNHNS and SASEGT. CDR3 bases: TGTGCCAGCAGTGAAGGGGGTGAGGATACGCAGTATTTT. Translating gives CASSEGGEDTQYF.

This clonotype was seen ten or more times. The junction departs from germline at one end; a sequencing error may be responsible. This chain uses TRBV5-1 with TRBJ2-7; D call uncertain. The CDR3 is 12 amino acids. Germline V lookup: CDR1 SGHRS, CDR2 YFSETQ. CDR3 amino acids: CASSLGNYEQYF. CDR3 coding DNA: TGTGCCAGCAGTTTAGGGAACTACGAGCAGTACTTC.

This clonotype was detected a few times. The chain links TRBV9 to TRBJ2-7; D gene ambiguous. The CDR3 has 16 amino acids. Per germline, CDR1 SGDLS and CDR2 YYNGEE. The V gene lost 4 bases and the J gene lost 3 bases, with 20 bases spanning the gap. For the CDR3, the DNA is TGTGCCAGCAGCCCCCGGTATGGTGCGGAACTCTACGAGCAGTACTTC. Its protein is CASSPRYGAELYEQYF.

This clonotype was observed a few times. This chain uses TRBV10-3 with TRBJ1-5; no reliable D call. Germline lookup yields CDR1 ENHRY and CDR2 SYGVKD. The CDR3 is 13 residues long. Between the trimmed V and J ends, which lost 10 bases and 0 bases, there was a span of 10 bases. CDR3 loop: CATREFSNQPQHF. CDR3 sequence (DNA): TGTGCCACCCGGGAATTTAGCAATCAGCCCCAGCATTTT.

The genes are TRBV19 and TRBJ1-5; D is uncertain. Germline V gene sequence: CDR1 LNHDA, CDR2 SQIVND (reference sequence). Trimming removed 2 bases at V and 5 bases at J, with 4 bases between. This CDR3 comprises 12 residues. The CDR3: CASSIRDQPQHF. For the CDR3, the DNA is TGTGCCAGTAGTATAAGGGATCAGCCCCAGCATTTT.

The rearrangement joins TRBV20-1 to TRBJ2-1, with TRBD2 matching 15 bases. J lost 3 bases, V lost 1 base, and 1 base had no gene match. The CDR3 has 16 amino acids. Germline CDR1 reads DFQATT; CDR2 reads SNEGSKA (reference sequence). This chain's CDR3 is CSARGTSGRGYNEQFF. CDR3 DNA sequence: TGCAGTGCTAGAGGGACTAGCGGGAGGGGCTACAATGAGCAGTTCTTC.

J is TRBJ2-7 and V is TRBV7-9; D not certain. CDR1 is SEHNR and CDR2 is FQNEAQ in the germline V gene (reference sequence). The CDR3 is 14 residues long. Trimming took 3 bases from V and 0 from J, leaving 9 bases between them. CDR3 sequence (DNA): TGTGCCAGCAGCTTTGGCATGAGCTCCTACGAGCAGTACTTC. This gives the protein CASSFGMSSYEQYF.

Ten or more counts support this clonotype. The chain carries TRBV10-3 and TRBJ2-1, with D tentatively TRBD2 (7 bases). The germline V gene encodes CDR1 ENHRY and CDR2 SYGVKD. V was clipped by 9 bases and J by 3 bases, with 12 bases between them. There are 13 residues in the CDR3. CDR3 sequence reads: CAMGGPHYNEQFF. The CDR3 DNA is TGTGCCATGGGGGGGCCCCACTACAATGAGCAGTTCTTC.